This entry features one T cell receptor beta chain sequence. No antigen is known for it. This entry comes from a study of cytomegalovirus exposure and HLA in healthy donors. Looking at the study overall: Caucasian-associated ancestry cluster membership applied to about 80% of around 400 genotyped donors.

Overall study results and limits: The authors listed approximately 150 TCR beta chains as cytomegalovirus-associated.

The PCR made use of 60 Vbeta and 13 Jbeta primers. The protocol was immunoSEQ multiplex PCR, while the TCRdb copy is restricted to in-frame clones and leaves out a portion. Here the sample table reports about 110,000 clones. Per germline, CDR1 SGHNT and CDR2 YYREEE (reference sequence). This CDR3 has 14 amino acids. V shed 0 bases, J shed 8 bases, and the junction held 6 bases outside the gene matches. The TCR sequence derives from a man aged 35 to 55 in good health and CMV-seropositive. J is TRBJ1-2 and V is TRBV5-4; TRBD1 aligns across 8 bases. The sample consisted of PBMCs. Written as DNA, the CDR3 is TGTGCCAGCAGCTTGGGGCAGGGGGCAGTAGGCTACACCTTC. It is translated as CASSLGQGAVGYTF. The variable domain in full, completed from reference TRBV5-4 and TRBJ1-2, reads ETGVTQSPTHLIKTRGQQVTLRCSSQSGHNTVSWYQQALGQGPQFIFQYYREEENGRGNFPPRFSGLQFPNYSSELNVNALELDDSALYLCASSLGQGAVGYTFGSGTRLTVV.